The 21 T cell receptor beta chains in this list originate from one sample, sequenced in a study of tissue T cells after allogeneic stem cell transplantation. Method: immunoSEQ multiplex PCR; TCRdb's copy keeps in-frame clones and lacks some. The table lists 2,000 or so clones, more than 50% of them singletons, with around 10% in the top ten. Time point in this sample: mouse harvest day 7 after allogeneic transplant. Mouse grafts combined 10^7 T-cell-depleted bone marrow cells with 10^6 splenic CD5+ T cells. The sample was liver tissue. These receptor sequences come from a female BALB/c mouse given C57BL/6 T cells with graft-versus-host disease after an allogeneic hematopoietic cell transplant.

In regard to this clone: All gene names here are mouse names. The observed sequence ends 1 residue before the CDR3 terminus, with the missing tail filled in from the germline J gene. The chain joins TRBV26 to TRBJ2-5; 7 bases map to TRBD2. Germline lookup yields CDR1 KGHPV and CDR2 FQNQEV (reference sequence). The CDR3 totals 14 residues. The V and J ends lost 1 base and 2 bases, in that order; junction bases with no gene match: 0. CDR3 residues: CASSLWGGQDTQYF. The sequenced CDR3 bases are TGTGCCAGCAGTCTGTGGGGGGGCCAAGACACCCAGTAC. The whole variable domain, filled in from reference TRBV26 and TRBJ2-5, reads NSKVIQTPRYLVKGQGQKAKMRCIPEKGHPVVFWYQQNKNNEFKFLINFQNQEVLQQIDMTEKRFSAECPSNSPCSLEIQSSEAGDSALYLCASSLWGGQDTQYFGPGTRLLVL.

Comment on this clone: Mouse gene names and germline throughout. The CDR3 goes on 1 residue after the read ends, and that part is filled in from the germline J gene. This sequence joins TRBV13-1 and TRBJ2-5, with 9 bases that match TRBD2. This CDR3 has 15 amino acids. The germline V gene has CDR1 NSHNY and CDR2 SYGAGN. J gave up 2 bases and V 2 bases, and 3 bases lay outside the gene matches. The CDR3 bases that were read are TGTGCCAGCAGTGACTGGGGGGGGTTCCAAGACACCCAGTAC. Protein sequence: CASSDWGGFQDTQY. The complete CDR3 protein is CASSDWGGFQDTQYF.

With regard to this clone: The listed genes are named as in mouse. The read finishes 1 residue shy of the CDR3 end, and the germline J gene is used to complete it. This chain connects TRBV31 to TRBJ1-2; a weak D match, TRBD1 (6 bases). Per the germline V gene, CDR1 is GKSSPN and CDR2 is SITVG. The CDR3 extends over 14 amino acids. V lost 0 bases and J 2 bases, leaving 10 bases between the germline ends. Incomplete CDR3 DNA: TGTGCCTGGAGTCTAGCAGGGGCCAACTCCGACTACACC. Translation gives CAWSLAGANSDYT. The CDR3 in its entirety is CAWSLAGANSDYTF.

Note on this clone: Gene labels here are mouse ones. The CDR3 is cut off 1 residue early in the read; its end comes from the germline J gene. This chain links TRBV1 with TRBJ1-1, with 10 bases fitting TRBD1. CDR1 is NSQYPW, CDR2 LRSPGD, per germline (reference sequence). CDR3 size: 14 residues. Trimming at V came to 4 bases and at J to 6 bases, leaving 5 bases not matched to a gene. CDR3 in amino acids: CTCSGRDRGSEVFF. The CDR3 bases that were read are TGCACCTGCAGTGGCCGGGACAGGGGATCAGAAGTCTTC. Combining the CDR3 with reference TRBV1 and TRBJ1-1 gives the whole variable domain VTLLEQNPRWRLVPRGQAVNLRCILKNSQYPWMSWYQQDLQKQLQWLFTLRSPGDKEVKSLPGADYLATRVTDTELRLQVANMSQGRTLYCTCSGRDRGSEVFFGKGTRLTVV.

Regarding this clone: Here the gene names and germline are mouse. The CDR3 end is not reached by the read, which stops 1 residue before it; the germline J gene fills it in. V and J are TRBV4 and TRBJ2-1; 12 nucleotides agree with TRBD2. Looked up from germline, CDR1 is LGHDT and CDR2 is YNNKQL (reference sequence). The CDR3 spans 17 residues. The junction had 7 bases not matched to a gene; V was cut back by 4 bases and J by 3 bases. The CDR3 here is CASSFRDWGAFYAEQFF. The sequenced CDR3 bases are TGTGCCAGCAGCTTCCGGGACTGGGGGGCGTTCTATGCTGAGCAGTTC.

A remark on this clone: These gene names are mouse names. The read is 1 residue too short to cover the CDR3 end, so that end is filled in from the germline J gene. The chain has TRBV5 and TRBJ2-1; D uncertain. In germline, CDR1 is LGHNA, CDR2 YNLKQL (reference sequence). This CDR3 spans 12 amino acids. The V gene lost 4 bases and the J gene lost 6 bases, with 7 bases spanning the gap. The CDR3 DNA, read in part, is TGTGCCAGCAGCCTTACAGTTGCTGAGCAGTTC. Translating it yields CASSLTVAEQF. The entire CDR3 protein is CASSLTVAEQFF.

Concerning this clone itself: Each gene name is a mouse one. Read sequence stops 1 residue before the CDR3 end, and the germline J gene provides the missing end. This CDR3 is also generated by other DNA sequences in the sample. The V and J genes are TRBV13-1 and TRBJ1-5, with D perhaps TRBD1 (6 bases). The CDR3 is 13 amino acids. Germline V gives CDR1 NSHNY, CDR2 SYGAGN. The V end lost 4 bases, the J end lost 2 bases, and 7 bases lay between the germline ends. CDR3 bases read: TGTGCCAGCAGTTGGACAGACAACCAGGCTCCGCTT. Encoded protein: CASSWTDNQAPL. The entire CDR3 reads CASSWTDNQAPLF.

A note on this clone: Here the gene names and germline are mouse. Read sequence stops 1 residue before the CDR3 end, and the germline J gene provides the missing end. The V gene is TRBV26, the J gene TRBJ2-5; TRBD1 matches 10 bases. The J segment lost 6 bases and the V segment lost 4 bases, leaving 4 bases of the junction unmatched. Germline V CDR1 and CDR2: KGHPV, FQNQEV (reference sequence). The CDR3 loop spans 14 amino acids. Partial CDR3 DNA: TGTGCCAGCAGTCCCCCGGGACAGGGGGACACCCAGTAC. It is translated as CASSPPGQGDTQY. The whole CDR3 reads CASSPPGQGDTQYF. Drawing the rest from reference TRBV26 and TRBJ2-5, the complete variable domain is NSKVIQTPRYLVKGQGQKAKMRCIPEKGHPVVFWYQQNKNNEFKFLINFQNQEVLQQIDMTEKRFSAECPSNSPCSLEIQSSEAGDSALYLCASSPPGQGDTQYFGPGTRLLVL.

A few counts support this clone. Genes and germline come from the mouse. The CDR3 end falls 1 residue outside the read, so it is completed with the germline J gene. The gene calls are TRBV23 and TRBJ1-4; TRBD1 is taken as the D call from the table, unchecked against the DNA. The CDR3 length is 16 residues. Germline CDR1 reads KGHTA; CDR2 reads FQNQQP. Incomplete CDR3 DNA: TGCTCCAGCAGTCAATCGAGGACAGGGCCCAACGAAAGATTATTT. Residues: CSSSQSRTGPNERLF. The whole CDR3 protein is CSSSQSRTGPNERLFF.

Of note for this clone: The gene names given are mouse names. The read terminates 1 residue ahead of where the CDR3 ends, so the germline J gene completes it. The chain links TRBV4 to TRBJ1-5; D unclear. Trimming cost V 3 bases and J 2 bases, with 5 bases left between them. This CDR3 has 13 residues. CDR1 and CDR2 from the germline V gene are LGHDT and YNNKQL (reference sequence). The DNA read from the CDR3 is TGTGCCAGCAGCTATCGGTACAACCAGGCTCCGCTT. Its translation is CASSYRYNQAPL. The entire CDR3 sequence reads CASSYRYNQAPLF.

With respect to this clone: Any gene name here is a mouse gene name. Read sequence stops 1 residue before the CDR3 end, and the germline J gene provides the missing end. V usage is TRBV16 and J usage is TRBJ2-7, with D tentatively TRBD1 (6 bases). CDR1 and CDR2 (germline): SGHSA, FRNQAP. This CDR3 is built from 12 residues. Trimming took off 5 bases at V and 3 bases at J, with 8 bases between the two ends. The sequenced CDR3 bases are TGTGCAAGCAGCCGGGACATCTATGAACAGTAC. This sequence encodes CASSRDIYEQY. From start to end, the CDR3 is CASSRDIYEQYF. The variable domain in full, with the rest retrieved from reference TRBV16 and TRBJ2-7, is NAGVIQTPRHKVTGKGQEATLWCEPISGHSAVFWYRQTIVQGLEFLTYFRNQAPIDDSGMPKERFSAQMPNQSHSTLKIQSTQPQDSAVYLCASSRDIYEQYFGPGTRLTVL.

On this clone: The listed genes are named as in mouse. The observed sequence ends 1 residue before the CDR3 terminus, with the missing tail filled in from the germline J gene. This chain uses TRBV13-2 with TRBJ1-1, with a tentative D call TRBD1 (5 bases). The CDR3 is 13 residues long. V was clipped by 2 bases and J by 5 bases, with 10 bases between them. Germline assignment: CDR1 NNHNN and CDR2 SYGAGS (reference sequence). The sequenced CDR3 bases are TGTGCCAGCGGTGAGGCAGGGAGGACAGAAGTCTTC. Translated, it gives CASGEAGRTEVF. The entire CDR3 sequence reads CASGEAGRTEVFF.

About this clone itself: Germline and genes: mouse. Read sequence stops 1 residue before the CDR3 end, and the germline J gene provides the missing end. This sequence joins TRBV1 and TRBJ2-1, with 14 bases fitting TRBD2. CDR3 length equals 16 residues. Unmatched junction bases numbered 5, after V lost 4 bases and J lost 6 bases. The germline V gene has CDR1 NSQYPW and CDR2 LRSPGD (reference sequence). CDR3 region: CTCSGGTGGARAEQFF. The sequenced CDR3 bases are TGCACCTGCAGTGGGGGGACTGGGGGGGCGCGTGCTGAGCAGTTC.

On this clone: The gene names given are mouse names. CDR3 residues: CASSLQYNSPLYF. The DNA read from the CDR3 is TGTGCAAGCAGCTTACAATATAATTCGCCCCTCTAC. This chain connects TRBV16 to TRBJ1-6, with D unclear. Sequencing ends 1 residue short of the CDR3 end; the germline J gene provides the rest. TRBJ1-6 is sorted into the ORF group, with uncertain function. The CDR3 is 13 amino acids. The germline CDR1 and CDR2 sequences are SGHSA and FRNQAP. Trimming pared 2 bases from V and 4 bases from J, leaving 3 bases between.

As for this clone: Mouse gene names apply. Read data end 1 residue before the CDR3 end; the end is taken from the germline J gene. The gene calls are TRBV26 and TRBJ1-1; TRBD1 aligns across 7 bases. The CDR3 runs to 15 residues. Germline V gene sequence: CDR1 KGHPV, CDR2 FQNQEV (reference sequence). V lost 2 bases and J lost 0; bases outside the gene matches: 3. Partial CDR3 DNA: TGTGCCAGCAGTCTGCCAGGGGGGGCAAACACAGAAGTCTTC. This sequence encodes CASSLPGGANTEVF. The full CDR3 sequence reads CASSLPGGANTEVFF. Using reference TRBV26 and TRBJ1-1 for the parts outside the CDR3, the full variable domain is NSKVIQTPRYLVKGQGQKAKMRCIPEKGHPVVFWYQQNKNNEFKFLINFQNQEVLQQIDMTEKRFSAECPSNSPCSLEIQSSEAGDSALYLCASSLPGGANTEVFFGKGTRLTVV.

Of note for this clone: Gene names follow the mouse nomenclature. Read sequence stops 1 residue before the CDR3 end, and the germline J gene provides the missing end. This chain joins TRBV26 and TRBJ2-4, with 9 bases identical to TRBD2. Looked up from germline, CDR1 is KGHPV and CDR2 is FQNQEV (reference sequence). V lost 5 bases to trimming and J lost 0 bases; unmatched junction nucleotides: 3. The CDR3 length is 15 residues. CDR3 sequence reads: CASSLLGGSQNTLYF. The DNA read from the CDR3 is TGTGCCAGCAGTTTACTGGGGGGTAGTCAAAACACCTTGTAC.

Concerning this clone: These gene names are mouse names. From the germline J gene comes the end of the CDR3, since the read stops 1 residue before it. The genes are TRBV3 and TRBJ2-1, with D possibly TRBD2 on 6 matching bases. CDR1 is SNHLY and CDR2 is FYNGKV in the germline V gene (reference sequence). CDR3 length: 13 residues. V was pared by 7 bases and J by 7 bases, with 14 bases between. CDR3 amino acids: CASNRRGEAEQFF. CDR3 DNA (partial): TGTGCCAGCAACCGACGGGGGGAGGCTGAGCAGTTC.

Comments on this clone: Any gene name here is a mouse gene name. The missing CDR3 end, 1 residue past where the read stops, is filled in from the germline J gene. The rearrangement uses TRBV23 and TRBJ1-1; no DNA check was done on the table's D call, TRBD1. CDR1 and CDR2 from the germline V gene are KGHTA and FQNQQP. There are 14 residues in the CDR3. CDR3 bases read: TGCTCCAGCAGTCAAGGGCAGGGGATCACAGAAGTCTTC. Amino acids: CSSSQGQGITEVF. The CDR3 in its entirety is CSSSQGQGITEVFF.

Comment on this clone: The listed genes are named as in mouse. The CDR3 bases that were read are TGTGCCAGCAGCTTAGGGACAGTTTCTGGAAATACGCTCTAT. Residues: CASSLGTVSGNTLY. The CDR3 reads in full as CASSLGTVSGNTLYF. The rearrangement joins TRBV3 to TRBJ1-3; a possible D gene is TRBD1 (6 bases). The read gets to within 1 residue of the CDR3 end, and the germline J gene fills in the rest. CDR3 length: 15 residues. Germline CDR1 and CDR2: SNHLY and FYNGKV (reference sequence). Trimming stripped 1 base from V and 0 bases from J, with 7 bases between.

A note on this clone: Germline and genes here are mouse. The CDR3 extends 1 residue past the end of the read, so its final part is completed from the germline J gene. V is TRBV5 and J is TRBJ2-4; D might be TRBD2 (6 bases). V lost 3 bases and J lost 0, with 7 bases in between. The CDR3 is 14 residues long. Germline V CDR1 and CDR2: LGHNA, YNLKQL (reference sequence). The CDR3 reads CASSQGLSQNTLYF. The CDR3 DNA, read in part, is TGTGCCAGCAGCCAGGGACTTAGTCAAAACACCTTGTAC.

A remark on this clone: Gene names are the mouse ones. The read terminates 1 residue before the CDR3 end, so the remaining end is supplied by the germline J gene. The rearrangement uses TRBV3 and TRBJ2-5, with 7 positions matching TRBD2. The length of the CDR3 is 13 residues. Germline values: CDR1 SNHLY, CDR2 FYNGKV (reference sequence). Trimming removed 5 bases from V and 5 bases from J; junction bases left unmatched: 4. The sequenced CDR3 bases are TGTGCCAGCAGCCCGACTGGGTTAGACACCCAGTAC. Its protein is CASSPTGLDTQY. The full CDR3 protein reads CASSPTGLDTQYF.